These T cell receptor beta chains were read from a single sample in a study of post-analysis software for immune sequencing data. TCRdb re-called the PCR reads with MiXCR, one entry per CDR3 protein. The data hold approximately 630,000 distinct CDR3 sequences, with 59% observed a single time. Sequencing input: blood. These receptors all stem from a girl aged 2-9 years with multiple sclerosis. The CDR3 runs from the conserved cysteine through the conserved F or W. A D gene is named only where the DNA matches it firmly. Clone size is shown for a subset of rows, as once, few, many or a class of expanded clone.

v_call: TRBV5-1
j_call: TRBJ2-7
clone_size: few
d_call: NA
cdr3_aa: CASSLASESYEQYF
cdr3_nt: TGCGCCAGCAGCTTGGCCTCGGAATCCTACGAGCAGTACTTC

v_call: TRBV29-1
j_call: TRBJ2-7
clone_size: NA
d_call: TRBD1
cdr3_aa: CSVEIADRGGEQYF
cdr3_nt: TGCAGCGTTGAAATTGCGGACAGGGGCGGCGAGCAGTACTTC

v_call: TRBV7-9
j_call: TRBJ2-3
clone_size: NA
d_call: TRBD2
cdr3_aa: CASSPREGPHTDTQYF
cdr3_nt: TGTGCCAGCAGCCCAAGGGAGGGGCCCCACACAGATACGCAGTATTTT

v_call: TRBV20-1
j_call: TRBJ1-4
clone_size: few
d_call: NA
cdr3_aa: CSARDLGDDEKLFF
cdr3_nt: TGCAGTGCTAGAGACTTGGGGGATGATGAAAAACTGTTTTTT

v_call: TRBV27
j_call: TRBJ2-7
clone_size: NA
d_call: NA
cdr3_aa: CASSYRAPYEQYF
cdr3_nt: TGTGCCAGCAGTTACAGGGCTCCCTACGAGCAGTACTTC

v_call: TRBV20-1
j_call: TRBJ2-1
clone_size: NA
d_call: NA
cdr3_aa: CSAREEGSSYNEQFF
cdr3_nt: TGCAGTGCTAGAGAGGAGGGGAGCTCCTACAATGAGCAGTTCTTC

v_call: TRBV4-1
j_call: TRBJ2-3
clone_size: NA
d_call: TRBD2
cdr3_aa: CASSQEWEAGGPADTQYF
cdr3_nt: TGCGCCAGCAGCCAAGAATGGGAAGCGGGGGGGCCGGCAGATACGCAGTATTTT

v_call: TRBV20-1
j_call: TRBJ2-3
clone_size: few
d_call: NA
cdr3_aa: CSVYPVPTDTQYF
cdr3_nt: TGCAGTGTGTACCCAGTCCCCACAGATACGCAGTATTTT

v_call: TRBV29-1
j_call: TRBJ2-1
clone_size: few
d_call: TRBD1
cdr3_aa: CSVLDRGGEYNEQFF
cdr3_nt: TGCAGCGTTTTGGACAGGGGCGGCGAGTACAATGAGCAGTTCTTC

v_call: TRBV5-1
j_call: TRBJ1-2
clone_size: NA
d_call: NA
cdr3_aa: CASSPDRPEGYTF
cdr3_nt: TGCGCCAGCAGCCCCGACAGGCCTGAAGGCTACACCTTC

v_call: TRBV9
j_call: TRBJ2-7
clone_size: NA
d_call: NA
cdr3_aa: CASSVEGNPSYEQYF
cdr3_nt: TGTGCCAGCAGCGTAGAGGGCAACCCCTCCTACGAGCAGTACTTC

v_call: TRBV30
j_call: TRBJ1-1
clone_size: NA
d_call: TRBD1
cdr3_aa: CAWTGGWDTEAFF
cdr3_nt: TGTGCCTGGACAGGGGGGTGGGACACTGAAGCTTTCTTT

v_call: TRBV3-1
j_call: TRBJ2-5
clone_size: NA
d_call: NA
cdr3_aa: CASSPSHGPGEQYF
cdr3_nt: TGTGCCAGCAGCCCATCACACGGCCCGGGTGAGCAGTACTTC

v_call: TRBV4-1
j_call: TRBJ2-7
clone_size: NA
d_call: TRBD1
cdr3_aa: CASSQVTGTGMYEQYF
cdr3_nt: TGCGCCAGCAGCCAAGTCACCGGGACAGGGATGTACGAGCAGTACTTC

v_call: TRBV25-1
j_call: TRBJ1-1
clone_size: NA
d_call: NA
cdr3_aa: CASSESWTEAFF
cdr3_nt: TGTGCCAGCAGTGAATCTTGGACTGAAGCTTTCTTT

v_call: TRBV7-8
j_call: TRBJ2-1
clone_size: NA
d_call: NA
cdr3_aa: CASSLVWASTDSAFIPYNEQFF
cdr3_nt: TGTGCCAGCAGCTTAGTCTGGGCGTCGACAGACTCCGCTTTCATCCCCTACAATGAGCAGTTCTTC

v_call: TRBV5-1
j_call: TRBJ2-5
clone_size: NA
d_call: NA
cdr3_aa: CASSSLGGKQETQYF
cdr3_nt: TGCGCCAGCAGCTCCCTGGGGGGCAAGCAAGAGACCCAGTACTTC

v_call: TRBV12-3/TRBV12-4
j_call: TRBJ2-5
clone_size: few
d_call: TRBD2
cdr3_aa: CASRGTSLRETQYF
cdr3_nt: TGTGCCAGCAGGGGGACTAGCTTGCGAGAGACCCAGTACTTC

v_call: TRBV6-6
j_call: TRBJ1-5
clone_size: NA
d_call: TRBD1
cdr3_aa: CASREGTGLNQPQHF
cdr3_nt: TGTGCCAGCAGGGAAGGGACAGGTCTTAATCAGCCCCAGCATTTT

v_call: TRBV29-1
j_call: TRBJ1-5
clone_size: few
d_call: TRBD1
cdr3_aa: CSLGGQNYQPQHF
cdr3_nt: TGCAGCCTGGGGGGACAGAATTATCAGCCCCAGCATTTT

v_call: TRBV7-6
j_call: TRBJ2-7
clone_size: NA
d_call: TRBD1
cdr3_aa: CASSLVDGQGSNEQYF
cdr3_nt: TGTGCCAGCAGCTTAGTAGATGGACAGGGTAGTAACGAGCAGTACTTC

v_call: TRBV29-1
j_call: TRBJ2-3
clone_size: NA
d_call: TRBD2
cdr3_aa: CSVETWGRAHFPTDTQYF
cdr3_nt: TGCAGCGTTGAAACTTGGGGGAGGGCCCATTTTCCCACAGATACGCAGTATTTT

v_call: TRBV5-1
j_call: TRBJ1-2
clone_size: NA
d_call: NA
cdr3_aa: CASSLYGFTVHYGYTF
cdr3_nt: TGCGCCAGCAGCTTGTATGGGTTTACGGTGCACTATGGCTACACCTTC

v_call: TRBV5-1
j_call: TRBJ1-1
clone_size: NA
d_call: TRBD1
cdr3_aa: CASSSGQAETEAFF
cdr3_nt: TGCGCCAGCAGCAGCGGACAGGCGGAGACTGAAGCTTTCTTT

v_call: TRBV29-1
j_call: TRBJ2-3
clone_size: NA
d_call: NA
cdr3_aa: CSAAKSTDTQYF
cdr3_nt: TGCAGCGCAGCCAAGAGCACAGATACGCAGTATTTT

v_call: TRBV6-5
j_call: TRBJ2-1
clone_size: NA
d_call: NA
cdr3_aa: CASSYRHEQFF
cdr3_nt: TGTGCCAGCAGTTATAGGCATGAGCAGTTCTTC

v_call: TRBV4-2
j_call: TRBJ1-1
clone_size: few
d_call: TRBD1
cdr3_aa: CASSQGETGGTEAFF
cdr3_nt: TGTGCCAGCAGCCAAGGGGAAACAGGGGGCACTGAAGCTTTCTTT

v_call: TRBV5-1
j_call: TRBJ2-3
clone_size: many
d_call: TRBD1
cdr3_aa: CASSLDRGTDTQYF
cdr3_nt: TGCGCCAGCAGCTTGGACAGGGGGACAGATACGCAGTATTTT

v_call: TRBV4-2
j_call: TRBJ1-1
clone_size: NA
d_call: NA
cdr3_aa: CASSQGGGSVGAFF
cdr3_nt: TGTGCCAGCAGCCAAGGGGGGGGCTCCGTCGGAGCTTTCTTT

v_call: TRBV5-6
j_call: TRBJ1-1
clone_size: NA
d_call: NA
cdr3_aa: CASSRTLDSPNTEAFF
cdr3_nt: TGTGCCAGCAGCCGGACCCTCGACAGCCCGAACACTGAAGCTTTCTTT

v_call: TRBV29-1
j_call: TRBJ2-5
clone_size: few
d_call: NA
cdr3_aa: CSAELAEGQETQYF
cdr3_nt: TGCAGCGCCGAACTGGCCGAGGGACAAGAGACCCAGTACTTC

v_call: TRBV10-3
j_call: TRBJ2-1
clone_size: NA
d_call: TRBD1
cdr3_aa: CAISRGTDEQFF
cdr3_nt: TGTGCCATCAGCAGGGGGACGGATGAGCAGTTCTTC

v_call: TRBV12-3/TRBV12-4
j_call: TRBJ2-1
clone_size: NA
d_call: TRBD1
cdr3_aa: CASSRYGQGRNEQFF
cdr3_nt: TGTGCCAGCAGTCGGTATGGACAGGGGAGGAATGAGCAGTTCTTC

v_call: TRBV20-1
j_call: TRBJ2-1
clone_size: NA
d_call: NA
cdr3_aa: CSARGGGPVVDEQFF
cdr3_nt: TGCAGTGCTAGGGGTGGGGGGCCGGTTGTTGATGAGCAGTTCTTC

v_call: TRBV11-2
j_call: TRBJ2-2
clone_size: few
d_call: TRBD2
cdr3_aa: CASSFVSGAGELFF
cdr3_nt: TGTGCCAGCAGTTTCGTTAGCGGGGCCGGGGAGCTGTTTTTT

v_call: TRBV5-1
j_call: TRBJ2-1
clone_size: NA
d_call: TRBD1
cdr3_aa: CASSPGMNRDRVNNEQFF
cdr3_nt: TGCGCCAGCAGCCCCGGGATGAACCGGGACAGGGTGAACAATGAGCAGTTCTTC

v_call: TRBV4-3
j_call: TRBJ2-3
clone_size: NA
d_call: TRBD2
cdr3_aa: CASSQRPSGESDTQYF
cdr3_nt: TGCGCCAGCAGCCAACGGCCTAGCGGGGAATCAGATACGCAGTATTTT

v_call: TRBV14
j_call: TRBJ2-7
clone_size: NA
d_call: TRBD2
cdr3_aa: CASSLGLGSRDEQYF
cdr3_nt: TGTGCCAGCAGCCTCGGACTAGGGAGTAGAGACGAGCAGTACTTC

v_call: TRBV15
j_call: TRBJ2-7
clone_size: NA
d_call: TRBD2
cdr3_aa: CATSSSGRGYEQYF
cdr3_nt: TGTGCCACCAGCAGTAGCGGGAGAGGCTACGAGCAGTACTTC

v_call: TRBV28
j_call: TRBJ2-1
clone_size: NA
d_call: TRBD2
cdr3_aa: CASSSAGLAGGGGTYNEQFF
cdr3_nt: TGTGCCAGCAGTTCGGCAGGACTAGCGGGAGGCGGGGGAACTTACAATGAGCAGTTCTTC

v_call: TRBV29-1
j_call: TRBJ2-1
clone_size: few
d_call: NA
cdr3_aa: CSVEGSPDEQFF
cdr3_nt: TGCAGCGTTGAGGGTAGCCCCGATGAGCAGTTCTTC

v_call: TRBV7-9
j_call: TRBJ1-2
clone_size: few
d_call: TRBD1
cdr3_aa: CASSPGQYYGYTF
cdr3_nt: TGTGCCAGCAGCCCGGGACAGTACTATGGCTACACCTTC

v_call: TRBV7-2
j_call: TRBJ2-1
clone_size: once
d_call: NA
cdr3_aa: CASSLIYPNEQFF
cdr3_nt: TGTGCCAGCAGCTTAATTTACCCGAATGAGCAGTTCTTC

v_call: TRBV29-1
j_call: TRBJ2-7
clone_size: NA
d_call: TRBD2
cdr3_aa: CSVEGGLADDLYEQYF
cdr3_nt: TGCAGCGTTGAAGGGGGACTAGCGGACGACCTCTACGAGCAGTACTTC

v_call: TRBV20-1
j_call: TRBJ2-1
clone_size: once
d_call: NA
cdr3_aa: CSAIGNEQFF
cdr3_nt: TGCAGTGCTATCGGCAATGAGCAGTTCTTC

v_call: TRBV10-1
j_call: TRBJ2-4
clone_size: few
d_call: NA
cdr3_aa: CASNPQAKNIQYF
cdr3_nt: TGCGCCAGCAATCCCCAGGCCAAAAACATTCAGTACTTC

v_call: TRBV18
j_call: TRBJ1-6
clone_size: NA
d_call: NA
cdr3_aa: CASSPRVSTPLHF
cdr3_nt: TGTGCCAGCTCACCACGGGTATCCACGCCCCTCCACTTT

v_call: TRBV21-1
j_call: TRBJ1-4
clone_size: once
d_call: NA
cdr3_aa: CASPLGGGRGIEKLFF
cdr3_nt: TGTGCCAGCCCGCTAGGGGGGGGGCGCGGTATTGAAAAACTGTTTTTT

v_call: TRBV7-2
j_call: TRBJ2-3
clone_size: few
d_call: NA
cdr3_aa: CASNLRQTDTQYF
cdr3_nt: TGTGCCAGCAACTTAAGGCAGACAGATACGCAGTATTTT

v_call: TRBV10-3
j_call: TRBJ2-1
clone_size: few
d_call: NA
cdr3_aa: CAISEEDYPYNEQFF
cdr3_nt: TGTGCCATCAGTGAGGAGGATTACCCCTACAATGAGCAGTTCTTC

v_call: TRBV20-1
j_call: TRBJ2-7
clone_size: NA
d_call: NA
cdr3_aa: CSAREFGADYEQYF
cdr3_nt: TGCAGTGCTAGAGAGTTTGGGGCAGACTACGAGCAGTACTTC

v_call: TRBV12-3/TRBV12-4
j_call: TRBJ1-2
clone_size: NA
d_call: NA
cdr3_aa: CASSSYTF
cdr3_nt: TGTGCCAGCAGCTCGTACACCTTC

v_call: TRBV4-1
j_call: TRBJ2-1
clone_size: NA
d_call: NA
cdr3_aa: CASSQDPSPNEQFF
cdr3_nt: TGCGCCAGCAGCCAAGATCCTAGCCCCAATGAGCAGTTCTTC

v_call: TRBV12-3/TRBV12-4
j_call: TRBJ2-1
clone_size: NA
d_call: TRBD2
cdr3_aa: CASTLGLAGNEQFF
cdr3_nt: TGTGCCAGCACCCTGGGACTAGCGGGCAATGAGCAGTTCTTC

v_call: TRBV3-1
j_call: TRBJ1-5
clone_size: NA
d_call: NA
cdr3_aa: CASSRSGTGNQPQHF
cdr3_nt: TGTGCCAGCAGCCGGTCCGGGACCGGTAATCAGCCCCAGCATTTT

v_call: TRBV5-1
j_call: TRBJ2-2
clone_size: NA
d_call: NA
cdr3_aa: CASIIPGELFF
cdr3_nt: TGCGCCAGCATCATTCCCGGGGAGCTGTTTTTT

v_call: TRBV11-2
j_call: TRBJ2-2
clone_size: NA
d_call: TRBD1
cdr3_aa: CASSLGLRQGDTGELFF
cdr3_nt: TGTGCCAGCAGCTTAGGTCTAAGACAGGGTGACACCGGGGAGCTGTTTTTT

v_call: TRBV20-1
j_call: TRBJ1-1
clone_size: NA
d_call: TRBD1
cdr3_aa: CSAGGTGGTEAFF
cdr3_nt: TGCAGTGCCGGTGGGACAGGGGGCACTGAAGCTTTCTTT